This TCR beta chain was observed in a study of T cell responses to AZD1222 COVID-19 vaccine. General observations from the study: Baseline seropositives among AZD1222 recipients totaled only 5 to 7.

The CDR3 is 16 amino acids. The germline V gene encodes CDR1 MGHDK and CDR2 SYGVNS. V was pared by 3 bases and J by 8 bases, with 22 bases between. Clones were read by immunoSEQ multiplex PCR, and TCRdb kept only the in-frame ones, dropping some. The sample lists about 120,000 clones, about 93% occurring once. For this clone: Its antigen remains unknown.

V gene TRBV25-1 combines with J gene TRBJ1-2; D gene uncertain. The sample was peripheral blood, taken 28 days after the second dose of the MenACWY control vaccine. The sequence was collected from an adult who received the MenACWY meningococcal vaccine as a control. The CDR3 sequence is CASSDPRDRIGRGYTF. CDR3 bases: TGTGCCAGCAGTGACCCGAGGGATCGAATCGGCCGAGGCTACACCTTC.